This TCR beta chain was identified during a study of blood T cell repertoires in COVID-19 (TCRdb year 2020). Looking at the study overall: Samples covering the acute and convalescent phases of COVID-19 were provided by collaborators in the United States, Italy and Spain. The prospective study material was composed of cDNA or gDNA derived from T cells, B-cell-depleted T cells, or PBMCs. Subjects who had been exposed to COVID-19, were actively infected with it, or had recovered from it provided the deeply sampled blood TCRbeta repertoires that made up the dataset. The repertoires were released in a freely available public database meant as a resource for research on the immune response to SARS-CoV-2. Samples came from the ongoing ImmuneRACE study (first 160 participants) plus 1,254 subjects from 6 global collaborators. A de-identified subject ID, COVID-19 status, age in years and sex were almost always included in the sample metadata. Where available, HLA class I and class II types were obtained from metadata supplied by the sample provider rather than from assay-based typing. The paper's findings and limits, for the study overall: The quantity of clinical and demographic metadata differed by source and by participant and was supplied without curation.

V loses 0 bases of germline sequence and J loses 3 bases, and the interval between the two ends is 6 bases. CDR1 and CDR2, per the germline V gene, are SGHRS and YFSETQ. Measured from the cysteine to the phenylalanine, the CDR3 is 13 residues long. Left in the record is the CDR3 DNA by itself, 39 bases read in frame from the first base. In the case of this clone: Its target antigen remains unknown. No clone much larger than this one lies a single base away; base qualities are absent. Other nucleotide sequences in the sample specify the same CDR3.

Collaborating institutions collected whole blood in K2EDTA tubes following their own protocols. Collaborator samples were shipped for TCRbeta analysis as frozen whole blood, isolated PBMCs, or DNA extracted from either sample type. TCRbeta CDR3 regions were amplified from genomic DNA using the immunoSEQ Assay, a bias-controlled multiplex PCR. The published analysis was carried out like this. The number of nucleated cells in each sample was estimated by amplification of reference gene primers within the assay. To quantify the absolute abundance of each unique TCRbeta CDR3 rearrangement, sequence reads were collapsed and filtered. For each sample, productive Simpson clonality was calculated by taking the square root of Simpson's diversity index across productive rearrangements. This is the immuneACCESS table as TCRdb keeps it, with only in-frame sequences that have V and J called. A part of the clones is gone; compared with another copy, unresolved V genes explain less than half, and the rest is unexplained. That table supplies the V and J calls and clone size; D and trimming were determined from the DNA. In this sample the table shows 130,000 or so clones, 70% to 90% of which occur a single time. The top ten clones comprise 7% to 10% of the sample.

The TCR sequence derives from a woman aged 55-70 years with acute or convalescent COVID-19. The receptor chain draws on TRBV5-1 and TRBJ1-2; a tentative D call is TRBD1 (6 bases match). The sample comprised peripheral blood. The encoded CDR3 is CASSLDRDYGYTF. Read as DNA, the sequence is TGCGCCAGCAGCTTGGACAGGGACTATGGCTACACCTTC.